Following are 26 T cell receptor beta chains from one sample sequenced in a study of blood T cell repertoires in COVID-19. The protocol was immunoSEQ multiplex PCR, while the TCRdb copy is restricted to in-frame clones and leaves out a portion. Among 190,000 or so clones listed, more than 70% were seen once. Sequenced input: peripheral blood. The source of these receptors is a woman in her twenties or thirties with acute or convalescent COVID-19.

The CDR3: CASSEGQVAFF. CDR3 nucleotide sequence: TGTGCCAGCAGTGAAGGGCAGGTGGCTTTCTTT. The V call is TRBV2, the J call TRBJ1-1; D ambiguous. Trimming took 1 base from V and 11 from J, leaving 8 bases between them. Germline assignment: CDR1 SNHLY and CDR2 FYNNEI. This CDR3 is built from 11 residues.

This chain connects TRBV12-5 to TRBJ2-7; D might be TRBD2 (6 bases). V was trimmed by 6 bases and J by 4 bases, leaving 16 bases between them. The CDR3 sequence is 14 residues long. The V gene's germline CDR1 is LGHNT and CDR2 FRNRAP. The CDR3 region is CASGDSGRKYEQYF. As DNA, the CDR3 is TGTGCTAGTGGCGACAGTGGGAGGAAATACGAGCAGTACTTC.

V and J are TRBV29-1 and TRBJ2-2; a possible D gene is TRBD1 (5 bases). This CDR3 region has 13 residues. The germline CDR1 and CDR2 sequences are SQVTM and ANQGSEA. With 6 bases removed from V and 1 base from J, the gap between germline ends came to 9 bases. The CDR3 region is CSVPGRNTGELFF. The CDR3 nucleotides read TGCAGCGTCCCAGGGCGGAACACCGGGGAGCTGTTTTTT.

The gene calls are TRBV6-5 and TRBJ2-1, with 10 bases that match TRBD1. Germline V gene sequence: CDR1 MNHEY, CDR2 SVGAGI. The CDR3 has 12 residues. The CDR3 sequence is CSSGQGTYEQFF. In nucleotides, the CDR3 is TGTTCCTCGGGACAGGGGACCTATGAGCAGTTCTTC.

The chain has TRBV27 and TRBJ2-3; TRBD2 agrees at 9 bases. Germline assignment: CDR1 MNHEY and CDR2 SMNVEV (reference sequence). The CDR3 runs 17 residues. Unmatched junction bases numbered 11, after V lost 6 bases and J lost 1 base. The CDR3 nucleotides are TGTGCCAGCAGATATGGCGGGAGGGCCGCGGGCACAGATACGCAGTATTTT. It translates to CASRYGGRAAGTDTQYF.

The genes are TRBV28 and TRBJ2-7, with 9 bases identical to TRBD1. The CDR3 runs 13 residues. Germline V CDR1 and CDR2: MDHEN, SYDVKM. J lost 2 bases, V lost 10 bases, and 6 bases had no gene match. In DNA, the CDR3 is TGTGCCACTTTGACAGGGGGACCCTACGAGCAGTACTTC. The encoded protein is CATLTGGPYEQYF.

The chain carries TRBV30 and TRBJ1-5; D is undetermined. Germline V gene data show CDR1 as GTSNPN and CDR2 as SVGIG (reference sequence). With 7 bases removed from V and 3 bases from J, the gap between germline ends came to 10 bases. The CDR3 loop spans 12 amino acids. CDR3 amino acids: CAFANDNQPQHF. Written as DNA, the CDR3 is TGTGCCTTCGCTAATGACAATCAGCCCCAGCATTTT.

The chain combines TRBV2 with TRBJ2-1, with D perhaps matching TRBD2 (5 bases). This CDR3 is built from 14 residues. V was shortened by 11 bases and J by 3 bases, with 17 bases between the two germline ends. The germline V gene encodes CDR1 SNHLY and CDR2 FYNNEI. CDR3 region: CAGLREKVYNEQFF. The CDR3 nucleotides are TGTGCCGGCCTAAGGGAGAAGGTCTACAATGAGCAGTTCTTC.

This chain links TRBV24-1 with TRBJ2-3; maybe TRBD2 (6 bases). Germline V CDR1 and CDR2: KGHDR, SFDVKD. Trimming pared 5 bases from V and 6 bases from J, leaving 26 bases between. This CDR3 contains 18 residues. The DNA for the CDR3 is TGTGCCACCAGTGGAGGTCCCGCGGCGGGGAGAATGGGGGATACGCAGTATTTT. It encodes CATSGGPAAGRMGDTQYF.

The chain is built from TRBV28 and TRBJ1-5, with 8 bases that match TRBD1. Germline V CDR1 and CDR2: MDHEN, SYDVKM. V lost 5 bases, J lost 6 bases, and 12 bases stayed unmatched. The CDR3 loop spans 16 amino acids. CDR3 coding DNA: TGTGCCAGCAGTCCACACAGGGGGATTTTGGGTCAGCCCCAGCATTTT. Encoded protein: CASSPHRGILGQPQHF.

The chain links TRBV4-1 to TRBJ2-1; 7 bases are a match to TRBD2. V was clipped by 1 base and J by 6 bases; unmatched bases: 12. The V gene's germline CDR1 is MGHRA and CDR2 YSYEKL. The CDR3 runs to 17 residues. The CDR3 nucleotides read TGCGCCAGCAGCCAAGGGCTCGGGGGAGGGGTAGGCAATGAGCAGTTCTTC. It is translated as CASSQGLGGGVGNEQFF.

This chain connects TRBV5-1 to TRBJ1-4, with 8 nucleotides matching TRBD1. The V gene end was trimmed by 3 bases and the J gene end by 7 bases; junction bases not matched to a gene: 2. The V gene's germline CDR1 is SGHRS and CDR2 YFSETQ. The CDR3 covers 13 residues. CDR3: CASSSTGAEKLFF. DNA for the CDR3: TGCGCCAGCAGCTCGACAGGGGCTGAAAAACTGTTTTTT. The variable domain in full, completed from reference TRBV5-1 and TRBJ1-4, reads KAGVTQTPRYLIKTRGQQVTLSCSPISGHRSVSWYQQTPGQGLQFLFEYFSETQRNKGNFPGRFSGRQFSNSRSEMNVSTLELGDSALYLCASSSTGAEKLFFGSGTQLSVL.

The chain combines TRBV20-1 with TRBJ2-1, with TRBD2 matching 14 bases. Germline V gene data show CDR1 as DFQATT and CDR2 as SNEGSKA (reference sequence). This CDR3 has 11 residues. CDR3 bases: TGCGGGACTAGCGGGAGCAATGAGCAGTTCTTC. It yields the protein CGTSGSNEQFF.

This clone was observed a few times. The J gene is TRBJ2-1, the V gene TRBV7-3, with a weak D call TRBD2 (6 bases). The CDR3 has 17 amino acids. V shed 1 base and J shed 9 bases, with 22 bases lying between them. Germline loops: CDR1 SGHTA, CDR2 FQGTGA. This CDR3 reads CASSLIPPAALGGEQFF. CDR3 bases: TGTGCCAGCAGCTTAATCCCTCCCGCAGCCTTGGGAGGTGAGCAGTTCTTC.

V is TRBV19 and J is TRBJ2-2; D might be TRBD2 (6 bases). Germline lookup yields CDR1 LNHDA and CDR2 SQIVND (reference sequence). CDR3 length: 16 amino acids. V was trimmed by 7 bases and J by 5 bases, leaving 20 bases between them. This chain's CDR3 is CASTQNEGAGTGELFF. In nucleotides, the CDR3 is TGTGCCAGTACCCAAAACGAAGGGGCGGGAACCGGGGAGCTGTTTTTT. The variable domain in full, with the rest retrieved from reference TRBV19 and TRBJ2-2, is DGGITQSPKYLFRKEGQNVTLSCEQNLNHDAMYWYRQDPGQGLRLIYYSQIVNDFQKGDIAEGYSVSREKKESFPLTVTSAQKNPTAFYLCASTQNEGAGTGELFFGEGSRLTVL.

This rearrangement joins TRBV28 to TRBJ2-7, with a possible D match to TRBD1 (6 bases). Trimming left V 5 bases short and J 3 bases short, with 14 bases between. Looked up from germline, CDR1 is MDHEN and CDR2 is SYDVKM. The CDR3 runs 14 residues. The CDR3 nucleotides read TGTGCCAGCAGTGTCCCGGGACACCTCTACGAGCAGTACTTC. This codes for CASSVPGHLYEQYF.

The J gene is TRBJ2-2, the V gene TRBV11-3; D is uncertain. The CDR3 consists of 13 residues. Germline V gene lookup returns CDR1 SGHNT and CDR2 YENEEA. The ends were cut back, 3 bases at V and 9 bases at J, with 11 bases in the middle. CDR3 protein: CASSFGPARELFF. The CDR3 nucleotides are TGTGCCAGCAGCTTTGGGCCCGCGAGGGAGCTGTTTTTT.

This sequence joins TRBV19 and TRBJ2-7; 10 bases line up with TRBD2. The CDR3 consists of 13 residues. Trimming at V came to 5 bases and at J to 9 bases, leaving 7 bases not matched to a gene. The germline gives CDR1 LNHDA, CDR2 SQIVND (reference sequence). CDR3 bases: TGTGCCAGTAGTTTAGCGGGAGGTCTAGGGCAGTACTTC. It yields the protein CASSLAGGLGQYF. Looking up the rest from reference TRBV19 and TRBJ2-7 gives the full variable domain: DGGITQSPKYLFRKEGQNVTLSCEQNLNHDAMYWYRQDPGQGLRLIYYSQIVNDFQKGDIAEGYSVSREKKESFPLTVTSAQKNPTAFYLCASSLAGGLGQYFGPGTRLTVT.

The V and J genes are TRBV6-5 and TRBJ2-1; 11 bases match TRBD1. Germline V gene data show CDR1 as MNHEY and CDR2 as SVGAGI. The CDR3 runs 15 residues. With 7 bases clipped from V and 4 bases from J, the junction kept 6 bases outside the gene matches. The CDR3 region is CASTKGTGGYNEQFF. The DNA of the CDR3 is TGTGCCAGCACCAAGGGGACAGGGGGGTACAATGAGCAGTTCTTC.

This sequence joins TRBV14 and TRBJ2-5, with TRBD2 as a possible D gene (5 bases). Germline CDR1 is SGHDN and CDR2 is FVKESK. The CDR3 is made up of 13 amino acids. The germline V and J ends were trimmed by 0 bases and 9 bases, with 11 bases remaining between them. The chain's CDR3 is CASSQDWRSAQYF. The DNA of the CDR3 is TGTGCCAGCAGCCAAGATTGGAGGTCGGCCCAGTACTTC.

The chain carries TRBV5-8 and TRBJ2-5, with D unclear. This CDR3 has 12 residues. The germline V gene has CDR1 SGHTS and CDR2 YDEGEE. Trimming removed 4 bases from V and 5 bases from J, with 9 bases in between. The CDR3 coding sequence is TGTGCCAGCAGCACAGTCCGGGAGACCCAGTACTTC. It translates to CASSTVRETQYF.

This rearrangement joins TRBV27 to TRBJ2-7, with 9 bases identical to TRBD2. V dropped 2 bases and J dropped 4; count of bases not matched to a gene: 3. The CDR3 loop spans 14 amino acids. Germline V gene sequence: CDR1 MNHEY, CDR2 SMNVEV (reference sequence). The chain's CDR3 is CASSLSGGRYEQYF. Here the CDR3 DNA reads TGTGCCAGCAGTTTAAGCGGGGGGAGGTACGAGCAGTACTTC.

V is TRBV30 and J is TRBJ1-4; D might be TRBD1 (6 bases). CDR1 GTSNPN and CDR2 SVGIG come from the germline V gene (reference sequence). The CDR3 spans 14 residues. V shed 0 bases and J shed 3 bases, with 8 bases lying between them. CDR3 loop: CAWSVGGANEKLFF. CDR3 bases: TGTGCCTGGAGTGTAGGGGGGGCTAATGAAAAACTGTTTTTT.

V is TRBV7-2 and J is TRBJ1-5; D unclear. Trimming removed 0 bases at V and 0 bases at J, with 9 bases between. CDR1 SGHTA and CDR2 FQGNSA come from the germline V gene. This CDR3 has 16 amino acids. CDR3 sequence: CASSLASGYSNQPQHF. The CDR3 region has the DNA TGTGCCAGCAGCTTAGCCTCGGGGTATAGCAATCAGCCCCAGCATTTT.

The rearrangement uses TRBV28 and TRBJ1-1; unclear D gene. V was shortened by 2 bases and J by 0 bases, with 7 bases between the two germline ends. CDR1 MDHEN and CDR2 SYDVKM come from the germline V gene. This CDR3 comprises 14 residues. CDR3 amino acids: CASSLAVMNTEAFF. The CDR3 DNA is TGTGCCAGCAGTTTAGCGGTTATGAACACTGAAGCTTTCTTT.

This chain links TRBV28 with TRBJ1-2, with D tentatively TRBD1 (5 bases). Per the germline V gene, CDR1 is MDHEN and CDR2 is SYDVKM. The V end lost 11 bases, the J end lost 8 bases, and 21 bases lay between the germline ends. The CDR3 extends over 13 amino acids. As DNA, the CDR3 is TGTGCCGGGGCGGGACGTAGGCTGAGGGGCTACACCTTC. Protein sequence: CAGAGRRLRGYTF.